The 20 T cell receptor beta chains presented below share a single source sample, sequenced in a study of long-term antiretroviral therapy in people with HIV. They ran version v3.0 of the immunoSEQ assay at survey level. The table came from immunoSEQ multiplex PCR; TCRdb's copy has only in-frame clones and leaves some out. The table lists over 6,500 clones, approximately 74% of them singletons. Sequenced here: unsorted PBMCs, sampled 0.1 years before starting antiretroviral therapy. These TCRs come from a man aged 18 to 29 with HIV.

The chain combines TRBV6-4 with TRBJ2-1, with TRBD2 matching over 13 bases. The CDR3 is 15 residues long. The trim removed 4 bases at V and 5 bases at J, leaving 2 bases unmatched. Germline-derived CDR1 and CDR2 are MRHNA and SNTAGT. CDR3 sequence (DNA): TGTGCCAGCAGTGTCGGACTAGCGGGAGACAATGAGCAGTTCTTC. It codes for CASSVGLAGDNEQFF.

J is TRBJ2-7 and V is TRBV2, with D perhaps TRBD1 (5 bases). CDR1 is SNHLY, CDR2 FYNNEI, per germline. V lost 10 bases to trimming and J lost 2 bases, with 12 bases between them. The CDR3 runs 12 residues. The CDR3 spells CATQRGAYEQYV. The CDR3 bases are TGTGCCACCCAAAGGGGTGCCTACGAGCAGTACGTC.

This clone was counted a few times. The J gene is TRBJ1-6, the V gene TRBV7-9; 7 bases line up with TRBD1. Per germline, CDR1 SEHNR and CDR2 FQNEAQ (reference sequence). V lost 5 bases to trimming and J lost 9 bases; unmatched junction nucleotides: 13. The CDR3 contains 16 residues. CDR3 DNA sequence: TGTGCCAGCAGCGCCGGGACAGACGAGGTCGGTTCACCCCTCCACTTT. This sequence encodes CASSAGTDEVGSPLHF.

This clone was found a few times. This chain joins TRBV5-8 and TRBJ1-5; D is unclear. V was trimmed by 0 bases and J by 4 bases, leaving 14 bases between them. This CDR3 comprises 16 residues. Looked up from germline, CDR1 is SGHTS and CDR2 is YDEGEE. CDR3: CASSLVSTLQNQPQHF. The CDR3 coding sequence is TGTGCCAGCAGCTTGGTTTCTACTTTGCAGAATCAGCCCCAGCATTTT.

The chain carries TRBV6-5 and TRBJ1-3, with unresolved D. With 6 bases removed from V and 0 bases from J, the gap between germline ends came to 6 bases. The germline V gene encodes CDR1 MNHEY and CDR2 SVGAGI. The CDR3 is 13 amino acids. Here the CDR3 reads CASRTRSGNTIYF. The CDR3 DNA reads TGTGCCAGCAGGACACGCTCTGGAAACACCATATATTTT.

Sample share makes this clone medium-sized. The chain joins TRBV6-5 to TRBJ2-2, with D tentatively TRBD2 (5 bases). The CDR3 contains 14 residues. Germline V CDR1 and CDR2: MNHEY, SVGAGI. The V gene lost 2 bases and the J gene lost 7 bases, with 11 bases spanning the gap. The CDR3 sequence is CASSYGPGFGELFF. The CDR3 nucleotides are TGTGCCAGCAGTTACGGCCCGGGATTCGGGGAGCTGTTTTTT.

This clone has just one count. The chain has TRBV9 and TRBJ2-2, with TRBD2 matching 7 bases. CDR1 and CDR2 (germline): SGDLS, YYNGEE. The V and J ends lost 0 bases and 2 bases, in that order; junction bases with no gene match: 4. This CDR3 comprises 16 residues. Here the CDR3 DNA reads TGTGCCAGCAGCGTAGCGGGCGGGGGTAACACCGGGGAGCTGTTTTTT. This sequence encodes CASSVAGGGNTGELFF.

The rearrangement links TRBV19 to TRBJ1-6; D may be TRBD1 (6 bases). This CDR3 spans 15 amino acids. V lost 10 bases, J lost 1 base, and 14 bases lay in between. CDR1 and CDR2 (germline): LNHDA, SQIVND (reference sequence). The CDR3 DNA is TGTGCCACCCGGGACACACGATCCTATAATTCACCCCTCCACTTT. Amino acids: CATRDTRSYNSPLHF.

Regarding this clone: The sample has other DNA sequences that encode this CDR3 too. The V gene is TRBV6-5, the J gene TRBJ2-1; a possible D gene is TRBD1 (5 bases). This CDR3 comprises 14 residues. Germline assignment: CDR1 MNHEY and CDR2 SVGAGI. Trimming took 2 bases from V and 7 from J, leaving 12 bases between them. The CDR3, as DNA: TGTGCCAGCAGTTACGCGGCAGGGCCTAATGAGCAGTTCTTC. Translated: CASSYAAGPNEQFF.

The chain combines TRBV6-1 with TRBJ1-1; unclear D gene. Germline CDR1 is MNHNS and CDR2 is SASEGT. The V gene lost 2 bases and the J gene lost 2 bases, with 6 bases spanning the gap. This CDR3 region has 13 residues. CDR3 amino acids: CASSERYNTEAFF. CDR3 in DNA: TGTGCCAGCAGTGAACGATATAACACTGAAGCTTTCTTT.

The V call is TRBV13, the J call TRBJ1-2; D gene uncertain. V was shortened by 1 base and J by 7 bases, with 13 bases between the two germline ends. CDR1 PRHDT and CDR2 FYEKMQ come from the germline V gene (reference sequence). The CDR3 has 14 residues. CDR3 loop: CASSLEVERAGYTF. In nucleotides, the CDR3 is TGTGCCAGCAGCTTAGAAGTTGAAAGGGCTGGCTACACCTTC.

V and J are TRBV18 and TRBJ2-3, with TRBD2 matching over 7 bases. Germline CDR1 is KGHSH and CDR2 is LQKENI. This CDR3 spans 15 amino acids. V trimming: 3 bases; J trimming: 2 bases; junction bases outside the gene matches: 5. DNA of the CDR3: TGTGCCAGCTCACCCCAAGCGGGGACCACAGATACGCAGTATTTT. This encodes CASSPQAGTTDTQYF.

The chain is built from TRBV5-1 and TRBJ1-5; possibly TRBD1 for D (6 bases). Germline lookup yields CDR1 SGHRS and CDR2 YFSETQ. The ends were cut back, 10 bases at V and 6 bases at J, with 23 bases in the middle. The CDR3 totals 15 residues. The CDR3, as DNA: TGCGCCTCCTCCCCGGGGGGGGGCGCGGGTCAGCCCCAGCATTTT. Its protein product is CASSPGGGAGQPQHF.

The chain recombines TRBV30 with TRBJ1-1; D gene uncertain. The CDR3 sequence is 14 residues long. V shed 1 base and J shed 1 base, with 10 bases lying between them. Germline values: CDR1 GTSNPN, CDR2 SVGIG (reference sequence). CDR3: CAWSAGHSNTEAFF. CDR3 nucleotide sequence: TGTGCCTGGAGTGCAGGTCATTCGAACACTGAAGCTTTCTTT.

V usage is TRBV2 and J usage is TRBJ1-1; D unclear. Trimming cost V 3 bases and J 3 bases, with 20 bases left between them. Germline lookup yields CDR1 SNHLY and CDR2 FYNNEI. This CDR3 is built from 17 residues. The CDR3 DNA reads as TGTGCCAGCAGTGACCCCGGCGGCAGCCGCTTGGACACTGAAGCTTTCTTT. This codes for CASSDPGGSRLDTEAFF.

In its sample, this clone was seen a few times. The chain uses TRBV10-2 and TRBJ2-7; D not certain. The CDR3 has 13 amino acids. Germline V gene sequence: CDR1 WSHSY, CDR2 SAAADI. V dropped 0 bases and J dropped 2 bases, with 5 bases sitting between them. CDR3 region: CASSESNPYEQYF. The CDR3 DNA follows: TGCGCCAGCAGTGAGTCCAACCCCTACGAGCAGTACTTC.

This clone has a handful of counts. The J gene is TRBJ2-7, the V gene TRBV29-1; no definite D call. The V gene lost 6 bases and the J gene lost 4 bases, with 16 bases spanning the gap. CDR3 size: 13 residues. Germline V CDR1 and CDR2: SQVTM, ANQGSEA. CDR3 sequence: CSVTSIGGYEQYF. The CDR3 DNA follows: TGCAGCGTAACATCCATTGGTGGTTACGAGCAGTACTTC.

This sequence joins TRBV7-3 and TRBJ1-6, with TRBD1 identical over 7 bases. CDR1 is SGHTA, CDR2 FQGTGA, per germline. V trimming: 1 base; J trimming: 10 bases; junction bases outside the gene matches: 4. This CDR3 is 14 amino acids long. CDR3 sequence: CASSLKGAESPLHF. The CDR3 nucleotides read TGTGCCAGCAGCTTAAAGGGGGCGGAATCACCCCTCCACTTT.

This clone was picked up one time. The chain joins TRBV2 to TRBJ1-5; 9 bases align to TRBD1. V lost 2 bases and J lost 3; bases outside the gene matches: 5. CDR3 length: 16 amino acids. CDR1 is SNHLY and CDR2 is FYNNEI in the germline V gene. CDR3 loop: CASSEPGQGNNQPQHF. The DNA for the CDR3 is TGTGCCAGCAGTGAACCCGGACAGGGGAACAATCAGCCCCAGCATTTT.

This CDR3 reads CASSLAGGPNEQFF. CDR3 coding DNA: TGTGCCAGCAGCCTAGCGGGGGGGCCCAATGAGCAGTTCTTC. The rearrangement uses TRBV6-5 and TRBJ2-1; TRBD2 matches 12 bases. The V gene end was trimmed by 6 bases and the J gene end by 6 bases; junction bases not matched to a gene: 3. The CDR3 is made up of 14 amino acids. Germline V CDR1 and CDR2: MNHEY, SVGAGI.